This T cell receptor (beta chain) appears in the sequencing data of a study of blood T cell repertoires in COVID-19. Whole-study context: The cDNA or gDNA used as material had been derived from T cells, B-cell-depleted T cells, or PBMCs.

Assay: immunoSEQ multiplex PCR; the TCRdb copy retains only in-frame clones and omits some. The table shows some 270,000 clones, with approximately 88% occurring only once. The receptor was isolated from a man aged 50 to 59 with acute or convalescent COVID-19. The specimen sequenced was peripheral blood.

The CDR3 spells CASSLGPGKNYGYTF. As DNA, the CDR3 is TGTGCCAGCAGCTTAGGGCCAGGAAAAAACTATGGCTACACCTTC. This chain joins TRBV7-9 and TRBJ1-2, with no clear D. V lost 1 base to trimming and J lost 2 bases, with 11 bases between them. The CDR3 runs 15 residues. The germline V gene has CDR1 SEHNR and CDR2 FQNEAQ (reference sequence). The variable domain in full, with the rest retrieved from reference TRBV7-9 and TRBJ1-2, is DTGVSQNPRHKITKRGQNVTFRCDPISEHNRLYWYRQTLGQGPEFLTYFQNEAQLEKSRLLSDRFSAERPKGSFSTLEIQRTEQGDSAMYLCASSLGPGKNYGYTFGSGTRLTVV.